This TCR beta chain was sequenced for a study of blood T cell repertoires in COVID-19. Background on the study: The cDNA or gDNA used as material had been derived from T cells, B-cell-depleted T cells, or PBMCs.

Trimming took 2 bases from V and 6 from J, leaving 11 bases between them. This CDR3 is built from 14 residues. Looked up from germline, CDR1 is SGHRS and CDR2 is YFSETQ. Authors' data handling: Estimated nucleated cell counts came from reference gene primer amplification. Sequenced by immunoSEQ multiplex PCR; TCRdb stores in-frame clones only, minus some. Clonal size and the V and J genes are those of that table, whereas D and trimming came from the DNA. This sample has 90,000 to 110,000 clones, with roughly 82% found just once. The chain recombines TRBV5-1 with TRBJ2-2, with a tentative D call TRBD1 (6 bases). The sequence was obtained from a woman older than 75 with active or convalescent COVID-19. Sequencing was carried out using peripheral blood. The CDR3 is CASSLQGRAGELFF. The CDR3 DNA reads as TGCGCCAGCAGCTTACAGGGTCGGGCCGGGGAGCTGTTTTTT.